Listed here are 30 T cell receptor beta chains from one sample, sequenced in a study of T cells in localized non-small cell lung cancer. TCRdb keeps only in-frame clones here, not all; method: immunoSEQ multiplex PCR. This sample carries about 53,000 clones, over 80% of them seen once, and the ten largest clones take about a sixth. The material sequenced was peripheral blood mononuclear cells, taken before any cancer treatment. The receptors derive from a man between 40 and 70 years old with stage III lung adenocarcinoma.

The J gene is TRBJ2-7, the V gene TRBV2; D is undetermined. The V gene lost 6 bases and the J gene lost 3 bases, with 15 bases spanning the gap. The V gene's germline CDR1 is SNHLY and CDR2 FYNNEI. This CDR3 is 14 amino acids long. The chain's CDR3 is CASRSTPLGYEQYF. CDR3 sequence (DNA): TGTGCCAGCAGGTCTACTCCTCTCGGCTACGAGCAGTACTTC.

V and J are TRBV5-1 and TRBJ2-1; maybe TRBD1 (5 bases). Germline CDR1 SGHRS, CDR2 YFSETQ. CDR3 length: 16 residues. V gave up 4 bases and J gave up 2 bases, with 16 bases separating them. The DNA for the CDR3 is TGCGCCAGCAGCCCGCAAGGGGTAGACGCCTACAATGAGCAGTTCTTC. Its protein product is CASSPQGVDAYNEQFF.

This clone has more than one count but fewer than ten. The J gene is TRBJ2-5, the V gene TRBV4-2; 10 bases fit TRBD1. The CDR3 runs 16 residues. Germline CDR1 and CDR2: LGHNA and YNFKEQ. V dropped 4 bases and J dropped 2; count of bases not matched to a gene: 7. CDR3 bases: TGTGCCAGCAGCCTTGGGGACAGGGGACGTCAAGAGACCCAGTACTTC. Translating it yields CASSLGDRGRQETQYF.

The J gene is TRBJ1-3, the V gene TRBV9; no definite D call. The CDR3 is 16 residues long. The V gene's germline CDR1 is SGDLS and CDR2 YYNGEE. V shed 2 bases and J shed 8 bases, with 20 bases lying between them. Here the CDR3 reads CASSVSDGITGDTIYF. The CDR3 nucleotides read TGTGCCAGCAGCGTCTCGGATGGGATAACCGGTGACACCATATATTTT.

The chain employs TRBV5-1 and TRBJ2-3; 9 nucleotides match TRBD2. The CDR3 is 15 amino acids. With V trimmed by 0 bases and J by 4 bases, 3 bases remained unmatched. CDR1 and CDR2 (germline): SGHRS, YFSETQ. The CDR3 protein is CASSLASGEADTQYF. As DNA, the CDR3 is TGCGCCAGCAGCTTGGCTAGCGGGGAGGCAGATACGCAGTATTTT. Complete variable domain (other parts from reference TRBV5-1 and TRBJ2-3): KAGVTQTPRYLIKTRGQQVTLSCSPISGHRSVSWYQQTPGQGLQFLFEYFSETQRNKGNFPGRFSGRQFSNSRSEMNVSTLELGDSALYLCASSLASGEADTQYFGPGTRLTVL.

V and J are TRBV6-5 and TRBJ2-2; no clear D. V lost 0 bases, J lost 2 bases, and 10 bases lay in between. Germline lookup yields CDR1 MNHEY and CDR2 SVGAGI. CDR3 length: 16 residues. CDR3 region: CASSYSRTVNTGELFF. The CDR3 DNA follows: TGTGCCAGCAGTTACTCCCGGACGGTTAACACCGGGGAGCTGTTTTTT.

This clone has just a few counts. V and J are TRBV27 and TRBJ1-5; D unclear. CDR1 and CDR2 (germline): MNHEY, SMNVEV (reference sequence). V dropped 10 bases and J dropped 9 bases, with 16 bases sitting between them. The CDR3 has 12 residues. CDR3: CATGRERGPQHF. CDR3 coding DNA: TGTGCCACTGGAAGGGAGCGGGGGCCCCAGCATTTT.

This chain uses TRBV21-1 with TRBJ2-2; the DNA was not used to check the table's D call, TRBD2. TRBV21-1 represents a pseudogene. CDR3 length: 18 residues. Written as DNA, the CDR3 is TGTGCCAGCAGCACCCCGTTGGCGAGGGGGGGATTTACCGGGGAGCTGTTTTTT. The encoded protein is CASSTPLARGGFTGELFF.

The chain has TRBV18 and TRBJ1-3; D unresolved. Per the germline V gene, CDR1 is KGHSH and CDR2 is LQKENI. The CDR3 consists of 15 residues. V gave up 1 base and J gave up 3 bases, with 10 bases separating them. CDR3 DNA: TGTGCCAGCTCACCACAGGGAACGGATGGAAACACCATATATTTT. Protein sequence: CASSPQGTDGNTIYF.

This chain joins TRBV25-1 and TRBJ1-4; D is possibly TRBD1 (5 bases). The CDR3 spans 14 residues. V lost 6 bases and J lost 3, with 11 bases in between. Germline V CDR1 and CDR2: MGHDK, SYGVNS. The CDR3 sequence: CASRASGPNEKLFF. The CDR3 bases are TGTGCCAGCAGGGCCTCGGGACCTAATGAAAAACTGTTTTTT.

The chain combines TRBV19 with TRBJ1-5; D is possibly TRBD1 (5 bases). Between the trimmed V and J ends, which lost 2 bases and 3 bases, there was a span of 8 bases. There are 14 residues in the CDR3. Germline V gene lookup returns CDR1 LNHDA and CDR2 SQIVND (reference sequence). CDR3: CASSIWGDNQPQHF. The CDR3 DNA is TGTGCCAGTAGTATATGGGGGGACAATCAGCCCCAGCATTTT. Based on the CDR3 plus reference TRBV19 and TRBJ1-5, the full variable domain is DGGITQSPKYLFRKEGQNVTLSCEQNLNHDAMYWYRQDPGQGLRLIYYSQIVNDFQKGDIAEGYSVSREKKESFPLTVTSAQKNPTAFYLCASSIWGDNQPQHFGDGTRLSIL.

V and J are TRBV7-3 and TRBJ1-5; TRBD1 might be the D (5 bases). Germline CDR1 SGHTA, CDR2 FQGTGA. The V end lost 8 bases, the J end lost 7 bases, and 15 bases lay between the germline ends. There are 13 residues in the CDR3. The CDR3, as DNA: TGTGCCAGCGCCGTGGGGGTTGGGCAGCCCCAGCATTTT. Protein sequence: CASAVGVGQPQHF.

The genes are TRBV7-9 and TRBJ1-6; a weak D match, TRBD1 (5 bases). Germline V lookup: CDR1 SEHNR, CDR2 FQNEAQ (reference sequence). The CDR3 is made up of 13 amino acids. Trimming took off 5 bases at V and 8 bases at J, with 10 bases between the two ends. CDR3 amino acids: CASSRGTDSPLHF. The CDR3 DNA is TGTGCCAGCAGCCGCGGGACGGATTCACCCCTCCACTTT.

This clone was recorded a few times. The rearrangement uses TRBV9 and TRBJ1-6, with D hard to call. CDR3 length: 14 amino acids. Looked up from germline, CDR1 is SGDLS and CDR2 is YYNGEE. V was shortened by 0 bases and J by 5 bases, with 6 bases between the two germline ends. CDR3 DNA sequence: TGTGCCAGCAGCGTAGACGGCCATAATTCACCCCTCCACTTT. This encodes CASSVDGHNSPLHF.

CDR3 in amino acids: CASSFSSSYEQYF. CDR3 nucleotide sequence: TGTGCCAGCAGTTTTTCGAGCTCCTACGAGCAGTACTTC. This chain uses TRBV27 with TRBJ2-7, with D uncertain. V was cut by 3 bases and J by 0 bases, with 6 bases left in between. Germline V gene sequence: CDR1 MNHEY, CDR2 SMNVEV (reference sequence). The CDR3 covers 13 residues.

V and J are TRBV5-4 and TRBJ2-2, with 11 bases aligning to TRBD2. This CDR3 contains 16 residues. The junction had 10 bases not matched to a gene; V was cut back by 6 bases and J by 6 bases. Germline-derived CDR1 and CDR2 are SGHNT and YYREEE (reference sequence). The CDR3 loop is CASTLPTSGGAGELFF. For the CDR3, the DNA is TGTGCCAGCACCTTACCCACTAGCGGGGGCGCCGGGGAGCTGTTTTTT.

CDR3 nucleotide sequence: TGCGCCAGCGGACAGAGCCAAGAGACCCAGTACTTC. Translation gives CASGQSQETQYF. J is TRBJ2-5 and V is TRBV5-1; a possible D gene is TRBD1 (6 bases). The length of the CDR3 is 12 residues. Per germline, CDR1 SGHRS and CDR2 YFSETQ. The ends were cut back, 7 bases at V and 1 base at J, with 8 bases in the middle.

The chain employs TRBV9 and TRBJ2-2, with a possible D match to TRBD2 (5 bases). The CDR3 extends over 19 amino acids. V was cut by 0 bases and J by 1 base, with 19 bases left in between. Germline V gives CDR1 SGDLS, CDR2 YYNGEE. CDR3 region: CASSVDSGGNPRNTGELFF. In DNA, the CDR3 is TGTGCCAGCAGCGTAGATTCCGGAGGCAACCCCCGGAACACCGGGGAGCTGTTTTTT.

The chain uses TRBV9 and TRBJ2-2, with 8 nucleotides matching TRBD2. Germline trimming cut 9 bases from V and 7 bases from J; bases unmatched to any gene: 11. Germline V lookup: CDR1 SGDLS, CDR2 YYNGEE. This CDR3 has 14 residues. The CDR3 sequence: CAMSPLAGGGELFF. The CDR3 nucleotides are TGTGCCATGAGCCCCCTCGCGGGAGGCGGGGAGCTGTTTTTT.

The gene calls are TRBV11-3 and TRBJ2-7; D not resolved. V was trimmed by 3 bases and J by 5 bases, leaving 5 bases between them. The CDR3 runs 11 residues. In germline, CDR1 is SGHNT, CDR2 YENEEA. The CDR3, as DNA: TGTGCCAGCAGCTTTGACCACGAGCAGTACTTC. Its protein product is CASSFDHEQYF.

The rearrangement uses TRBV7-8 and TRBJ1-1, with 8 bases identical to TRBD1. J lost 5 bases, V lost 5 bases, and 4 bases had no gene match. CDR1 and CDR2 (germline): SGHVS, FQNEAQ. This CDR3 contains 13 residues. CDR3 sequence: CASSRDRQTEAFF. The CDR3 DNA reads as TGTGCCAGCAGCCGGGACAGGCAAACTGAAGCTTTCTTT.

By share, this clone ranks as medium-sized. The J gene is TRBJ2-1, the V gene TRBV7-9, with a weak D call TRBD2 (6 bases). Germline values: CDR1 SEHNR, CDR2 FQNEAQ (reference sequence). V lost 3 bases to trimming and J lost 4 bases, with 19 bases between them. The CDR3 is made up of 17 amino acids. Written as DNA, the CDR3 is TGTGCCAGCAGCTTCTTTGAGGGAGGTTTCGGGTACAATGAGCAGTTCTTC. Its protein product is CASSFFEGGFGYNEQFF.

The chain is built from TRBV4-2 and TRBJ2-3; 11 bases are a match to TRBD2. The V gene's germline CDR1 is LGHNA and CDR2 YNFKEQ. The length of the CDR3 is 18 residues. V trimming: 1 base; J trimming: 0 bases; junction bases outside the gene matches: 6. The CDR3 protein is CASSQGNSGRVSTDTQYF. The DNA for the CDR3 is TGTGCCAGCAGCCAAGGCAATAGCGGGAGGGTGAGCACAGATACGCAGTATTTT.

Concerning this clone itself: This sample also contains other DNA sequences that code for the same CDR3. The chain links TRBV5-6 to TRBJ1-4, with D hard to call. CDR1 and CDR2 (germline): SGHDT, YYEEEE. The V end lost 1 base, the J end lost 1 base, and 5 bases lay between the germline ends. The CDR3 is 14 amino acids. The CDR3 is CASSLTRTNEKLFF. The CDR3 DNA follows: TGTGCCAGCAGCTTGACGAGAACTAATGAAAAACTGTTTTTT.

This sequence joins TRBV28 and TRBJ2-7; D ambiguous. Trimming shortened V by 2 bases and J by 1 base, and 9 bases separated the two germline ends. CDR3 length: 14 amino acids. CDR1 MDHEN and CDR2 SYDVKM come from the germline V gene. CDR3: CASSLGGNSYEQYF. The CDR3 DNA reads as TGTGCCAGCAGTTTAGGTGGGAATTCCTACGAGCAGTACTTC.

The genes are TRBV6-5 and TRBJ1-5; D may be TRBD1 (5 bases). Deletions cut 2 bases from V and 4 bases from J, with 6 bases between. CDR1 is MNHEY and CDR2 is SVGAGI in the germline V gene. CDR3 size: 13 residues. This chain's CDR3 is CASSYGGNQPQHF. As DNA, the CDR3 is TGTGCCAGCAGTTACGGGGGGAATCAGCCCCAGCATTTT.

This clone has a handful of counts. CDR3: CASSPGPYNSPLHF. The CDR3 DNA reads as TGCGCCAGCAGCCCGGGACCGTATAATTCACCCCTCCACTTT. V usage is TRBV4-3 and J usage is TRBJ1-6; possible D gene TRBD1, 5 bases. Trimming removed 4 bases at V and 4 bases at J, with 8 bases between. This CDR3 region has 14 residues. Per germline, CDR1 LGHNA and CDR2 YSLEER.

This clone was picked up a small number of times. The chain employs TRBV28 and TRBJ1-2, with TRBD1 matching 7 bases. Looked up from germline, CDR1 is MDHEN and CDR2 is SYDVKM. CDR3 size: 16 residues. V was pared by 6 bases and J by 0 bases, with 10 bases of the junction left unmatched. The CDR3 nucleotides are TGTGCCAGCAGCTCGACGGGACAGTCCCCTAACTATGGCTACACCTTC. Its protein is CASSSTGQSPNYGYTF.

The chain is built from TRBV19 and TRBJ1-1; D remains unclear. V was shortened by 6 bases and J by 0 bases, with 11 bases between the two germline ends. The CDR3 loop spans 14 amino acids. The V gene's germline CDR1 is LNHDA and CDR2 SQIVND (reference sequence). The CDR3 is CASRVALMNTEAFF. Written as DNA, the CDR3 is TGTGCCAGTAGGGTGGCCCTGATGAACACTGAAGCTTTCTTT.

This clone has just a few counts. The rearrangement joins TRBV5-8 to TRBJ1-1, with 7 positions matching TRBD1. The CDR3 consists of 13 residues. CDR1 and CDR2 (germline): SGHTS, YDEGEE. V was clipped by 4 bases and J by 5 bases; unmatched bases: 5. In DNA form, the CDR3 reads TGTGCCAGCAGCAGGGGGCTTCAGACTGAAGCTTTCTTT. It encodes CASSRGLQTEAFF. The full variable domain, rest sourced from reference TRBV5-8 and TRBJ1-1, is EAGVTQSPTHLIKTRGQQATLRCSPISGHTSVYWYQQALGLGLQFLLWYDEGEERNRGNFPPRFSGRQFPNYSSELNVNALELEDSALYLCASSRGLQTEAFFGQGTRLTVV.